Shown below are 20 T cell receptor beta chains from a single sample sequenced in a study of shared clonotypes between healthy human individuals. Clones were sequenced by immunoSEQ multiplex PCR, and TCRdb holds only the in-frame ones, with some missing. Here the sample spans 560,000 or so clones, roughly 96% being singletons. Naive CD8 populations comprised CD45RO-negative cells positively selected for CCR7, excluding terminally differentiated effector memory CD45RA+ cells. The sequenced material came from naive CD8+ T cells sorted from blood. These receptors all stem from a woman aged 25 to 45 in good health.

About this clone itself: The sample carries other DNA sequences with the same CDR3. The V gene is TRBV6-5, the J gene TRBJ2-2; D is possibly TRBD1 or TRBD2 (5 bases each). The germline gives CDR1 MNHEY, CDR2 SVGAGI. V was clipped by 8 bases and J by 8 bases, with 12 bases between them. This CDR3 contains 12 residues. CDR3 nucleotide sequence: TGTGCCAGCTCCACCGGGGCGGGGGAGCTGTTTTTT. Translating gives CASSTGAGELFF.

The chain uses TRBV5-8 and TRBJ2-5, with D uncertain. Germline V gives CDR1 SGHTS, CDR2 YDEGEE. V was trimmed by 6 bases and J by 0 bases, leaving 6 bases between them. The CDR3 totals 12 residues. Here the CDR3 reads CASTNYQETQYF. The DNA for the CDR3 is TGTGCCAGCACCAACTACCAAGAGACCCAGTACTTC.

The V gene is TRBV13, the J gene TRBJ2-5, with TRBD2 matching over 11 bases. The J call is uncertain, as TRBJ2-7 better fits the DNA end. The germline gives CDR1 PRHDT, CDR2 FYEKMQ (reference sequence). The CDR3 sequence is 14 residues long. The CDR3 protein is CASSFSGRDHEQYF. As DNA, the CDR3 is TGTGCCAGCAGCTTTAGCGGGAGGGACCACGAGCAGTACTTC.

The rearrangement links TRBV27 to TRBJ1-2; 10 bases line up with TRBD1. CDR3 length: 14 amino acids. J lost 6 bases, V lost 6 bases, and 7 bases had no gene match. Germline loops: CDR1 MNHEY, CDR2 SMNVEV (reference sequence). CDR3 in DNA: TGTGCCAGCAGCACGACAGGGGGCGCGAATGGCTACACCTTC. It is translated as CASSTTGGANGYTF.

This chain links TRBV28 with TRBJ2-3; maybe TRBD1 (5 bases). This CDR3 is built from 15 residues. The V gene lost 6 bases and the J gene lost 5 bases, with 18 bases spanning the gap. The V gene's germline CDR1 is MDHEN and CDR2 SYDVKM. In DNA, the CDR3 is TGTGCCAGCAGCCCCCCTGGGGCGGCAGGAGATACGCAGTATTTT. It translates to CASSPPGAAGDTQYF.

The rearrangement uses TRBV2 and TRBJ2-7; TRBD2 is a possible D gene (6 bases). V was trimmed by 1 base and J by 2 bases, leaving 9 bases between them. Germline values: CDR1 SNHLY, CDR2 FYNNEI. The CDR3 loop spans 14 amino acids. For the CDR3, the DNA is TGTGCCAGCAGTGAAGTAGGCGGGACCTACGAGCAGTACTTC. This sequence encodes CASSEVGGTYEQYF.

The chain employs TRBV28 and TRBJ2-7; TRBD1 matches 7 bases. Germline lookup yields CDR1 MDHEN and CDR2 SYDVKM. The V gene end was trimmed by 4 bases and the J gene end by 0 bases; junction bases not matched to a gene: 15. The CDR3 runs 18 residues. Here the CDR3 DNA reads TGTGCCAGCAGTTCCTCATCGACCCTACAGGGGTCCTCCTACGAGCAGTACTTC. Residues: CASSSSSTLQGSSYEQYF.

The V gene is TRBV7-6, the J gene TRBJ2-2; 14 nucleotides align to TRBD2. The CDR3 length is 18 residues. V shed 5 bases and J 4 bases; nucleotides not matched to a gene: 9. Germline lookup yields CDR1 SGHVS and CDR2 FNYEAQ. The CDR3 loop reads CASSGSGTSGRGTGELFF. DNA for the CDR3: TGTGCCAGCAGCGGTTCCGGGACTAGCGGGAGAGGCACCGGGGAGCTGTTTTTT.

The chain is built from TRBV29-1 and TRBJ2-5; possibly TRBD1 for D (5 bases). The CDR3 length is 17 residues. V was pared by 6 bases and J by 5 bases, with 28 bases between. Germline CDR1 SQVTM, CDR2 ANQGSEA. The CDR3 DNA reads TGCAGCGTCTATGACCCACTTTTGTCGACAGTGGCGGAGACCCAGTACTTC. The encoded protein is CSVYDPLLSTVAETQYF.

This rearrangement joins TRBV19 to TRBJ2-7; tentatively, D is TRBD2 (5 bases). The V and J ends lost 3 bases and 3 bases respectively, with 15 bases between them. CDR3 length: 15 amino acids. Germline lookup yields CDR1 LNHDA and CDR2 SQIVND (reference sequence). The DNA of the CDR3 is TGTGCCAGTAGTATTAAACGGACTCAGGTCTACGAGCAGTACTTC. Amino acids: CASSIKRTQVYEQYF. The variable domain in full, with the rest retrieved from reference TRBV19 and TRBJ2-7, is DGGITQSPKYLFRKEGQNVTLSCEQNLNHDAMYWYRQDPGQGLRLIYYSQIVNDFQKGDIAEGYSVSREKKESFPLTVTSAQKNPTAFYLCASSIKRTQVYEQYFGPGTRLTVT.

This sequence joins TRBV21-1 and TRBJ1-2; TRBD1 is taken as the D call from the table, unchecked against the DNA. TRBV21-1 is a listed pseudogene. This CDR3 has 15 residues. The CDR3 nucleotides are TGTGCCAGCAGCCCAACCCTTACAGGGAGTGGAGGCTACACCTTC. It encodes CASSPTLTGSGGYTF.

The CDR3 is CSAVGRIDYEQYF. In DNA, the CDR3 is TGCAGCGCCGTCGGAAGGATAGACTACGAGCAGTACTTC. The chain couples TRBV29-1 to TRBJ2-5; D uncertain. Judging by the DNA end, TRBJ2-7 fits better; the J call may be wrong. The germline gives CDR1 SQVTM, CDR2 ANQGSEA. CDR3 length: 13 residues.

In the case of this clone: This sample also contains other DNA sequences that code for the same CDR3. The chain links TRBV13 to TRBJ1-1; D remains unclear. Trimming removed 1 base from V and 5 bases from J, with 5 bases in between. Germline V CDR1 and CDR2: PRHDT, FYEKMQ (reference sequence). The CDR3 consists of 12 residues. Written as DNA, the CDR3 is TGTGCCAGCAGCTTAGCTGGGACTGAAGCTTTCTTT. Protein: CASSLAGTEAFF.

The chain has TRBV7-9 and TRBJ2-7; D not certain. V was pared by 1 base and J by 7 bases, with 11 bases between. The CDR3 has 13 amino acids. The germline V gene encodes CDR1 SEHNR and CDR2 FQNEAQ (reference sequence). The DNA for the CDR3 is TGTGCCAGCAGCTTAGGTGGGTCTGAAGAGCAGTACTTC. It specifies CASSLGGSEEQYF. Full variable domain (missing parts from reference TRBV7-9 and TRBJ2-7): DTGVSQNPRHKITKRGQNVTFRCDPISEHNRLYWYRQTLGQGPEFLTYFQNEAQLEKSRLLSDRFSAERPKGSFSTLEIQRTEQGDSAMYLCASSLGGSEEQYFGPGTRLTVT.

In regard to this clone: Other DNA sequences within the sample encode an identical CDR3. The chain uses TRBV6-5 and TRBJ2-1; D ambiguous. The V end was cut by 0 bases, the J end by 6 bases, with 6 bases between. CDR1 is MNHEY, CDR2 SVGAGI, per germline. CDR3 length: 13 residues. CDR3 coding DNA: TGTGCCAGCAGTTACTCTACCGGCAATGAGCAGTTCTTC. The encoded protein is CASSYSTGNEQFF.

The CDR3 DNA reads TGTGCCAGCAGCTCAGGGACTAGCGGGAGTTACCTACGGGAGACCCAGTACTTC. Translating gives CASSSGTSGSYLRETQYF. The chain has TRBV13 and TRBJ2-5; TRBD2 matches at 14 bases. Trimming removed 4 bases from V and 5 bases from J; junction bases left unmatched: 12. The germline V gene has CDR1 PRHDT and CDR2 FYEKMQ (reference sequence). The CDR3 runs to 18 residues.

The V gene is TRBV6-5, the J gene TRBJ2-5; D call uncertain. In germline, CDR1 is MNHEY, CDR2 SVGAGI. The CDR3 is 13 amino acids. V was pared by 8 bases and J by 6 bases, with 16 bases between. This CDR3 is CASAPERTKTQYF. The CDR3 DNA reads TGTGCCAGCGCACCTGAGAGGACGAAGACCCAGTACTTC.

This chain joins TRBV5-6 and TRBJ2-7; D uncertain. The CDR3 is made up of 13 amino acids. Germline-derived CDR1 and CDR2 are SGHDT and YYEEEE. Between the trimmed V and J ends, which lost 2 bases and 5 bases, there was a span of 11 bases. CDR3 sequence: CASSFFADDEQYF. The DNA of the CDR3 is TGTGCCAGCAGCTTTTTTGCAGACGACGAGCAGTACTTC.

This clone has a single count. V usage is TRBV7-9 and J usage is TRBJ2-3, with D maybe TRBD2 (5 bases). CDR3 length equals 15 residues. Germline V CDR1 and CDR2: SEHNR, FQNEAQ (reference sequence). V lost 4 bases, J lost 1 base, and 12 bases lay in between. DNA for the CDR3: TGTGCCAGCAGCTGGCCTGGAGGTGGCACAGATACGCAGTATTTT. It codes for CASSWPGGGTDTQYF.

The chain recombines TRBV5-8 with TRBJ2-7, with 10 bases identical to TRBD2. Losses at the gene ends were 5 bases for V and 6 bases for J; bases not matched to a gene: 5. Germline V lookup: CDR1 SGHTS, CDR2 YDEGEE. The CDR3 consists of 13 residues. CDR3 sequence (DNA): TGTGCCAGCAGTCTAGCGGGAGTACGCGAGCAGTACTTC. Amino acids: CASSLAGVREQYF.